Each of the 18 T cell receptor beta chains below was sequenced from the same sample in a study of neoadjuvant anti-PD-1 for oral cavity cancer. Sequencing used immunoSEQ multiplex PCR; TCRdb keeps in-frame clones, though not all of them. The table records 11,000 to 15,000 clones, around 60% of them present only once. The sequencing used PBMCs, collected before nivolumab (anti-PD-1) treatment. Source of these receptors: a person aged 35-79 years with oral cavity squamous cell carcinoma.

The chain couples TRBV11-2 to TRBJ2-1; 8 nucleotides line up with TRBD1. V shed 3 bases, J shed 7 bases, and the junction held 5 bases outside the gene matches. This CDR3 has 14 residues. In germline, CDR1 is SGHAT, CDR2 FQNNGV. This CDR3 is CASSLRQGSNEQFF. CDR3 DNA: TGTGCCAGCAGCTTGCGACAGGGGAGTAATGAGCAGTTCTTC.

The J gene is TRBJ2-7, the V gene TRBV28, with a tentative D call TRBD2 (6 bases). CDR3 length equals 16 residues. The V gene lost 6 bases and the J gene lost 0 bases, with 18 bases spanning the gap. Per germline, CDR1 MDHEN and CDR2 SYDVKM. The CDR3 DNA is TGTGCCAGCAGGGGGATGTGGGGGGTACGCTCCTACGAGCAGTACTTC. Translating it yields CASRGMWGVRSYEQYF.

The table lists this clone with a few counts. This chain connects TRBV2 to TRBJ1-3; D not resolved. Germline loops: CDR1 SNHLY, CDR2 FYNNEI. This CDR3 is built from 13 residues. Trimming removed 8 bases at V and 0 bases at J, with 8 bases between. CDR3 bases: TGTGCCAGCGAGGCAGACTCTGGAAACACCATATATTTT. Its translation: CASEADSGNTIYF.

This clone has a handful of counts. The chain employs TRBV5-4 and TRBJ1-2; TRBD1 matches 10 bases. The length of the CDR3 is 16 residues. CDR1 is SGHNT, CDR2 YYREEE, per germline (reference sequence). Losses at the gene ends were 2 bases for V and 3 bases for J; bases not matched to a gene: 7. CDR3 coding DNA: TGTGCCAGCAGCTTCGGGACAGGGGTACAGCACTATGGCTACACCTTC. It yields the protein CASSFGTGVQHYGYTF.

The chain joins TRBV29-1 to TRBJ1-3; D may be TRBD1 (5 bases). Germline V gene data show CDR1 as SQVTM and CDR2 as ANQGSEA. This CDR3 region has 15 residues. V was pared by 4 bases and J by 0 bases, with 13 bases between. DNA for the CDR3: TGCAGCGTTGCTTCTGGGGCCGGCTCTGGAAACACCATATATTTT. Translated, it gives CSVASGAGSGNTIYF.

CDR3 bases: TGTGCCAGCAGCTCAGGACAGGGGGCTCTTGATTTCTCCTACAATGAGCAGTTCTTC. Encoded protein: CASSSGQGALDFSYNEQFF. The V gene is TRBV7-9, the J gene TRBJ2-1; 11 nucleotides line up with TRBD1. The germline V gene encodes CDR1 SEHNR and CDR2 FQNEAQ (reference sequence). The CDR3 extends over 19 amino acids. V shed 4 bases, J shed 0 bases, and the junction held 11 bases outside the gene matches.

The chain has TRBV27 and TRBJ1-1; unclear D gene. Germline V CDR1 and CDR2: MNHEY, SMNVEV (reference sequence). V gave up 8 bases and J gave up 0 bases, with 13 bases separating them. The CDR3 is made up of 14 amino acids. The CDR3 DNA follows: TGTGCCAGCTCTAACTTCGAATTGAACACTGAAGCTTTCTTT. Translation gives CASSNFELNTEAFF.

J is TRBJ1-4 and V is TRBV29-1; tentatively, D is TRBD1 (5 bases). V shed 4 bases and J shed 9 bases, with 18 bases lying between them. The CDR3 sequence is 14 residues long. The germline CDR1 and CDR2 sequences are SQVTM and ANQGSEA. The CDR3 bases are TGCAGCGTTGGAGCGGGGGGTGTAGTTAAAAAACTGTTTTTT. It translates to CSVGAGGVVKKLFF.

The chain's CDR3 is CASSLPSGGYTDTQYF. CDR3 nucleotides: TGCGCCAGCAGCTTGCCTAGCGGGGGGTACACAGATACGCAGTATTTT. The chain employs TRBV5-1 and TRBJ2-3, with 11 bases lining up with TRBD2. The germline CDR1 and CDR2 sequences are SGHRS and YFSETQ. The CDR3 is 16 residues long. V was pared by 1 base and J by 2 bases, with 3 bases of the junction left unmatched.

This clone was detected a few times. The chain has TRBV5-4 and TRBJ1-2, with unresolved D. This CDR3 is built from 13 residues. The germline V gene encodes CDR1 SGHNT and CDR2 YYREEE (reference sequence). V shed 4 bases and J shed 2 bases, with 9 bases lying between them. CDR3 sequence: CASSPDKNYGYTF. CDR3 nucleotide sequence: TGTGCCAGCAGCCCTGACAAGAACTATGGCTACACCTTC.

This chain links TRBV10-1 with TRBJ1-1, with D possibly being TRBD1 (5 bases). CDR1 WNHNN and CDR2 SYGVQD come from the germline V gene (reference sequence). This CDR3 comprises 13 residues. V was trimmed by 6 bases and J by 0 bases, leaving 8 bases between them. The CDR3 sequence is CASSLQVNTEAFF. The CDR3 bases are TGCGCCAGCAGCTTACAGGTGAACACTGAAGCTTTCTTT.

The CDR3 region is CASSVVGSSYEQYF. The CDR3 DNA sequence: TGTGCCAGCAGCGTAGTTGGAAGCTCCTACGAGCAGTACTTC. The rearrangement uses TRBV9 and TRBJ2-7, with unresolved D. The V end lost 0 bases, the J end lost 0 bases, and 7 bases lay between the germline ends. CDR3 length: 14 amino acids. The V gene's germline CDR1 is SGDLS and CDR2 YYNGEE.

Only one count was recorded for this clone. The V call is TRBV7-9, the J call TRBJ1-1; 7 bases agree with TRBD1. V dropped 5 bases and J dropped 1; count of bases not matched to a gene: 4. Germline values: CDR1 SEHNR, CDR2 FQNEAQ (reference sequence). CDR3 length: 14 residues. The DNA of the CDR3 is TGTGCCAGCAGCGCAAGACAGGGGAACACTGAAGCTTTCTTT. Translating gives CASSARQGNTEAFF.

The chain is built from TRBV15 and TRBJ2-7; 8 nucleotides line up with TRBD1. The CDR3 length is 14 residues. Germline lookup yields CDR1 LNHNV and CDR2 YYDKDF (reference sequence). Unmatched junction bases numbered 11, after V lost 5 bases and J lost 8 bases. The CDR3: CATSGTGTGKKQYF. The CDR3 nucleotides are TGTGCCACCAGCGGGACCGGGACAGGCAAAAAGCAGTACTTC.

This sequence joins TRBV7-3 and TRBJ2-7, with 7 bases matching TRBD1. V shed 1 base and J 2 bases; nucleotides not matched to a gene: 5. This CDR3 region has 15 residues. Germline V gene lookup returns CDR1 SGHTA and CDR2 FQGTGA. In nucleotides, the CDR3 is TGTGCCAGCAGCTTAAAGGGGGACAGTACCTACGAGCAGTACTTC. Translating gives CASSLKGDSTYEQYF.

The V call is TRBV9, the J call TRBJ2-1; TRBD1 agrees at 9 bases. Germline assignment: CDR1 SGDLS and CDR2 YYNGEE. CDR3 length: 15 residues. J lost 2 bases, V lost 4 bases, and 4 bases had no gene match. This CDR3 is CASSTGQGPYNEQFF. The CDR3 coding sequence is TGTGCCAGCAGCACGGGACAGGGCCCCTACAATGAGCAGTTCTTC.

The CDR3 DNA follows: TGTGCCTGGAGTGTGTCAGGGGAGGGGGTAACTGAAGCTTTCTTT. This translates into CAWSVSGEGVTEAFF. The gene calls are TRBV30 and TRBJ1-1, with a weak D call TRBD1 (6 bases). The CDR3 is made up of 15 amino acids. V dropped 0 bases and J dropped 5 bases, with 16 bases sitting between them. Looked up from germline, CDR1 is GTSNPN and CDR2 is SVGIG (reference sequence). The complete variable domain, with remaining parts taken from reference TRBV30 and TRBJ1-1, reads SQTIHQWPATLVQPVGSPLSLECTVEGTSNPNLYWYRQAAGRGLQLLFYSVGIGQISSEVPQNLSASRPQDRQFILSSKKLLLSDSGFYLCAWSVSGEGVTEAFFGQGTRLTVV.

The CDR3 reads CASSYTSAGGYTF. In DNA, the CDR3 is TGTGCCAGCAGTTACACCTCTGCAGGTGGCTACACCTTC. The V call is TRBV27, the J call TRBJ1-2; D not certain. CDR1 MNHEY and CDR2 SMNVEV come from the germline V gene (reference sequence). The CDR3 has 13 amino acids. V lost 4 bases and J 7 bases, leaving 13 bases between the germline ends.